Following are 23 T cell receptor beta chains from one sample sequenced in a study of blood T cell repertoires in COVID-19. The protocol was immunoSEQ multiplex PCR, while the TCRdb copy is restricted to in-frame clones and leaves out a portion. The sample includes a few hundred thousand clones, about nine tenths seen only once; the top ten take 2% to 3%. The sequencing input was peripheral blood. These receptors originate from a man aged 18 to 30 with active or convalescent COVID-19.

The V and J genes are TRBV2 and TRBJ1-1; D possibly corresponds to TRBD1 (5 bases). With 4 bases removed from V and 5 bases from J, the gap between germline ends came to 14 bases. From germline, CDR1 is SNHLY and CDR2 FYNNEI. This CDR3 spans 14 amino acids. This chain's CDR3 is CASSGVFQGTEAFF. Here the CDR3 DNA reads TGTGCCAGCAGTGGGGTTTTTCAGGGAACTGAAGCTTTCTTT.

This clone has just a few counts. CDR3 bases: TGTGCCAGTAGTGCCAGGGGGGCTAACTATGGCTACACCTTC. Translating gives CASSARGANYGYTF. The rearrangement joins TRBV19 to TRBJ1-2; 7 bases are a match to TRBD1. The CDR3 is 14 residues long. The junction had 3 bases not matched to a gene; V was cut back by 5 bases and J by 0 bases. CDR1 LNHDA and CDR2 SQIVND come from the germline V gene (reference sequence).

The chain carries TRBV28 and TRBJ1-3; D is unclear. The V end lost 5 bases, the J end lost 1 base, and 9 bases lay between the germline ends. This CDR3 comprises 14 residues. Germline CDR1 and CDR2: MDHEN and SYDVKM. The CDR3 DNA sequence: TGTGCCAGCAGTCCGTCAGGTTCTGGAAACACCATATATTTT. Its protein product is CASSPSGSGNTIYF.

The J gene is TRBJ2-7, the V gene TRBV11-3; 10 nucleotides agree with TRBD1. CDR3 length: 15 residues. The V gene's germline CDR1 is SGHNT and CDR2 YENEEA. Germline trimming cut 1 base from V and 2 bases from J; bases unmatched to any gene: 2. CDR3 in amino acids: CASSLGQGAAYEQYF. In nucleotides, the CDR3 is TGTGCCAGCAGCTTAGGACAGGGGGCCGCCTACGAGCAGTACTTC. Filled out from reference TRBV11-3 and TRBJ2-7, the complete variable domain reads EAGVVQSPRYKIIEKKQPVAFWCNPISGHNTLYWYLQNLGQGPELLIRYENEEAVDDSQLPKDRFSAERLKGVDSTLKIQPAELGDSAVYLCASSLGQGAAYEQYFGPGTRLTVT.

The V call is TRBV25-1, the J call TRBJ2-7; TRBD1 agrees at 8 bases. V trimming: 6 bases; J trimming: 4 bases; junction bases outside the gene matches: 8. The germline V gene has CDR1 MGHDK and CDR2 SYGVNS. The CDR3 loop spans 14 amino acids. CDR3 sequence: CASSQNRGSYEQYF. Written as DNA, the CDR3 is TGTGCCAGCAGCCAAAACAGGGGGTCATACGAGCAGTACTTC.

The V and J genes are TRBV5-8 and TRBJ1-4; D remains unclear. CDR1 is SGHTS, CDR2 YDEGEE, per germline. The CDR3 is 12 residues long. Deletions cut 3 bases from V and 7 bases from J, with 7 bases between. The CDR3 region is CASSSLSEKLFF. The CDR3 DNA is TGTGCCAGCAGCTCCCTCAGTGAAAAACTGTTTTTT.

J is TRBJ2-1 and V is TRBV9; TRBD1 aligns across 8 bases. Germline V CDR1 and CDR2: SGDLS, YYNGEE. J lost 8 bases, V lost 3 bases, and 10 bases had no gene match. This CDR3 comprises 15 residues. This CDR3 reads CASSAWGQGADEQFF. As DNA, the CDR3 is TGTGCCAGCAGCGCCTGGGGGCAGGGGGCCGATGAGCAGTTCTTC.

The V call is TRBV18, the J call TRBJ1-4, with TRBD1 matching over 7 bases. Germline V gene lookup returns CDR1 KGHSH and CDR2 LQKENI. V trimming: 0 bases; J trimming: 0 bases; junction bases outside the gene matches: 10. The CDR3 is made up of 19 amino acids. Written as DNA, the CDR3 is TGTGCCAGCTCACCACCGGTCGGCAGGGGGGACCCAACTAATGAAAAACTGTTTTTT. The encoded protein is CASSPPVGRGDPTNEKLFF.

The CDR3 is CATSLAGVGRDTGELFF. DNA of the CDR3: TGTGCCACCAGCTTAGCGGGAGTAGGTCGGGACACCGGGGAGCTGTTTTTT. The chain combines TRBV24-1 with TRBJ2-2, with 9 positions matching TRBD2. CDR1 KGHDR and CDR2 SFDVKD come from the germline V gene. The CDR3 totals 17 residues. V lost 7 bases to trimming and J lost 3 bases; unmatched junction nucleotides: 11.

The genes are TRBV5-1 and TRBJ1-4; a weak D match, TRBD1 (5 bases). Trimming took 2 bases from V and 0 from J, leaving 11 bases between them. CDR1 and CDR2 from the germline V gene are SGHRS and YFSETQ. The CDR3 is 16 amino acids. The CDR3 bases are TGCGCCAGCAGCTTCCAACCAGGGACAACTAATGAAAAACTGTTTTTT. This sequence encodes CASSFQPGTTNEKLFF.

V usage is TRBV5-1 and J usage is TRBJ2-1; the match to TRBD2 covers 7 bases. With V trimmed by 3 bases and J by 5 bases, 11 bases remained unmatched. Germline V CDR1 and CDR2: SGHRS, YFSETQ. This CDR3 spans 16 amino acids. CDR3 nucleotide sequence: TGCGCCAGCAGCTACACCGGGACTACGTCTAACAATGAGCAGTTCTTC. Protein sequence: CASSYTGTTSNNEQFF. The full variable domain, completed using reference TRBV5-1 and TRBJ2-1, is KAGVTQTPRYLIKTRGQQVTLSCSPISGHRSVSWYQQTPGQGLQFLFEYFSETQRNKGNFPGRFSGRQFSNSRSEMNVSTLELGDSALYLCASSYTGTTSNNEQFFGPGTRLTVL.

CDR3 DNA: TGCAGCGTAGCCGGGGGGGGATCTAGCACAGATACGCAGTATTTT. The encoded protein is CSVAGGGSSTDTQYF. The genes are TRBV29-1 and TRBJ2-3; 8 nucleotides agree with TRBD2. Unmatched junction bases numbered 8, after V lost 6 bases and J lost 0 bases. This CDR3 has 15 residues. Germline CDR1 is SQVTM and CDR2 is ANQGSEA.

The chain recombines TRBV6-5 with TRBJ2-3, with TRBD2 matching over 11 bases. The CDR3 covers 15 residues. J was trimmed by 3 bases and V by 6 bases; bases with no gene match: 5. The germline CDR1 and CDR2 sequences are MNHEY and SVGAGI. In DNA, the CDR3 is TGTGCCAGCAGATCCGGGACTAGCGGAACAGATACGCAGTATTTT. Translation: CASRSGTSGTDTQYF.

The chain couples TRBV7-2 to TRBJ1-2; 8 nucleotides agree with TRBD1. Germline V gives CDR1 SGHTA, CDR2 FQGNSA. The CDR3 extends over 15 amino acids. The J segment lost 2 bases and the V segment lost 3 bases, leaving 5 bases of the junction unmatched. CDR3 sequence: CASSFPDRANYGYTF. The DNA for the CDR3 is TGTGCCAGCAGCTTCCCGGACAGGGCCAACTATGGCTACACCTTC.

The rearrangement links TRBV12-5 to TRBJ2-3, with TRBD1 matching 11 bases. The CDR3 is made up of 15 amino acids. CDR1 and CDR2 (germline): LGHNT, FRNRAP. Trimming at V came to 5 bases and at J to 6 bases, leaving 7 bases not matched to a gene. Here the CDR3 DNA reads TGTGCTAGTGGTCCTGGGACAGGGGGTTATGATACGCAGTATTTT. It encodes CASGPGTGGYDTQYF. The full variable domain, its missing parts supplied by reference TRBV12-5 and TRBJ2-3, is DARVTQTPRHKVTEMGQEVTMRCQPILGHNTVFWYRQTMMQGLELLAYFRNRAPLDDSGMPKDRFSAEMPDATLATLKIQPSEPRDSAVYFCASGPGTGGYDTQYFGPGTRLTVL.

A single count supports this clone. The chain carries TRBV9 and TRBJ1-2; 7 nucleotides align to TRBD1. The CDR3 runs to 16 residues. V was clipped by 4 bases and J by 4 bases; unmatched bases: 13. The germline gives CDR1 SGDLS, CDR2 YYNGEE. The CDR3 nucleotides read TGTGCCAGCAGCCCCCGTACAGGGGCAATCGGCTATGGCTACACCTTC. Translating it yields CASSPRTGAIGYGYTF. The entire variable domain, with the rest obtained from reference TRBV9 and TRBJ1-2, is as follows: DSGVTQTPKHLITATGQRVTLRCSPRSGDLSVYWYQQSLDQGLQFLIQYYNGEERAKGNILERFSAQQFPDLHSELNLSSLELGDSALYFCASSPRTGAIGYGYTFGSGTRLTVV.

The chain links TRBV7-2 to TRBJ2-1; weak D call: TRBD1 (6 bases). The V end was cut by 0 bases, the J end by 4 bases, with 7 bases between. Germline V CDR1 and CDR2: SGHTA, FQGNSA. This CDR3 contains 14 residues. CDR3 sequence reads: CASSLAGTYNEQFF. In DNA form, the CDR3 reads TGTGCCAGCAGCTTAGCCGGGACATACAATGAGCAGTTCTTC.

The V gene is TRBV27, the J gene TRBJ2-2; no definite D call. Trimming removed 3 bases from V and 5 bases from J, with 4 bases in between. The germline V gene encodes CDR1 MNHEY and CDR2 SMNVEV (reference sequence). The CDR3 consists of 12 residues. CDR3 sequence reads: CASSFVTGELFF. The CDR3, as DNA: TGTGCCAGCAGTTTCGTTACCGGGGAGCTGTTTTTT.

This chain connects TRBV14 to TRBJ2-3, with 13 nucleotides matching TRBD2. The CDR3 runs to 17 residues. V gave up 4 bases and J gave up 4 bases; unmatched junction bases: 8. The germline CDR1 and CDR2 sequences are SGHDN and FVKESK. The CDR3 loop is CASSPTGLAGTADTQYF. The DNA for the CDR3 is TGTGCCAGCAGCCCGACGGGACTAGCGGGAACGGCAGATACGCAGTATTTT. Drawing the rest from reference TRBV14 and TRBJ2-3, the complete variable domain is EAGVTQFPSHSVIEKGQTVTLRCDPISGHDNLYWYRRVMGKEIKFLLHFVKESKQDESGMPNNRFLAERTGGTYSTLKVQPAELEDSGVYFCASSPTGLAGTADTQYFGPGTRLTVL.

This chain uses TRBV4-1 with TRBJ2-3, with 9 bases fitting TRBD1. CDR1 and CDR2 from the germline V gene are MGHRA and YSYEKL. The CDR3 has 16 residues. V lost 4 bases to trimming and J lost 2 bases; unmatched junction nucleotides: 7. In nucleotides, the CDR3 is TGCGCCAGCAGCCGTACGGGACAGGGACTCACAGATACGCAGTATTTT. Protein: CASSRTGQGLTDTQYF.

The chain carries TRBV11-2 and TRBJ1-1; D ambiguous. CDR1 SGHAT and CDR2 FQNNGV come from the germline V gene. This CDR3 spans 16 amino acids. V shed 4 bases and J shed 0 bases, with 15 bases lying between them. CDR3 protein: CASSSNVGRMNTEAFF. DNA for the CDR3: TGTGCCAGCAGCTCAAACGTTGGGAGGATGAACACTGAAGCTTTCTTT.

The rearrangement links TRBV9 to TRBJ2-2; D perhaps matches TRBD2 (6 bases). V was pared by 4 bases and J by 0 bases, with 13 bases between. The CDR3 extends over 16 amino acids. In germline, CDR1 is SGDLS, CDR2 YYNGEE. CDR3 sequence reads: CASSPRDSANTGELFF. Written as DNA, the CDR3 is TGTGCCAGCAGCCCACGGGACTCCGCGAACACCGGGGAGCTGTTTTTT.

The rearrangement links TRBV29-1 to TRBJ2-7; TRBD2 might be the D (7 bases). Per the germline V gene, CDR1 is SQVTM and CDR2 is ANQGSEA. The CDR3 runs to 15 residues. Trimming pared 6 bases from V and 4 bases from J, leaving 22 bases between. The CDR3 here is CSVGGRRGGRYEQYF. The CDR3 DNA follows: TGCAGCGTGGGGGGGCGTCGAGGAGGCCGATACGAGCAGTACTTC.